The rows below give T cell receptor beta chains drawn from one sample of a study of CD8+ T cells in alopecia areata. Sequencing was performed with immunoSEQ multiplex PCR; in TCRdb, only in-frame clones are kept and a portion is missing. The data hold 90,000 to 150,000 clones, with about half observed a single time. This specimen was CD4+ T cells sorted from blood, taken at week 4, from a patient treated with tofacitinib. The receptors shown here come from a human donor with alopecia areata. The CDR3 runs from the conserved cysteine through the conserved F or W.

TRBV25-1	TRBJ2-7	CASRQSSYEQYF
TRBV4-1	TRBJ2-1	CASSQRMNEQFF
TRBV7-9	TRBJ2-7	CASSSNRESYEQYF
TRBV29-1	TRBJ1-2	CSVEAFYAYTF
TRBV29-1	TRBJ1-3	CSAARASDPSGNTIYF
TRBV5-1	TRBJ2-6	CASSFGDQGANVLTF
TRBV25-1	TRBJ2-6	CASSDWATGANVLTF
TRBV10-3	TRBJ2-7	CAISESSGHSYEQYF
TRBV30	TRBJ2-5	CAWLQHRDKTQYF
TRBV7-9	TRBJ1-5	CASSPQGVPGGNQPQHF
TRBV2	TRBJ1-5	CASAVRGGDQPQHF
TRBV4-2	TRBJ2-3	CASSQLSGMDADTQYF
TRBV15	TRBJ1-1	CATSSAGIGAFF
TRBV5-1	TRBJ2-7	CASSSPTSPLPVEQYF
TRBV5-1	TRBJ1-5	CASSLGQGSSQHF
TRBV7-9	TRBJ2-7	CASSLRYGQGGFEQYF
TRBV7-9	TRBJ2-7	CASSLAIGRGGYEQYF
TRBV30	TRBJ1-2	CAWSVLSNAGYTF
TRBV5-4	TRBJ1-2	CASSLLLTGDAPNYGYTF
TRBV15	TRBJ2-1	CATSLGPGLATTYNEQFF
TRBV5-6	TRBJ2-5	CASSLVRALYQETQYF
TRBV27	TRBJ2-7	CASSPEGGRISYEQYF
TRBV7-9	TRBJ2-2	CASSSRATGYTGELFF
TRBV27	TRBJ2-1	CASSLSGLAVNEQFF
TRBV29-1	TRBJ2-7	CSVLTSRAYEQYF
TRBV30	TRBJ1-2	CAWSVLGYGYTF
TRBV9	TRBJ1-2	CASSHRGGYTF
TRBV5-1	TRBJ1-2	CASSLGDGNYGYTF
TRBV7-9	TRBJ1-6	CATQAVSSYNSPLHF
TRBV29-1	TRBJ2-3	CSVPGIVGTDTQYF
TRBV30	TRBJ2-1	CAWNQLAGASNEQFF
TRBV28	TRBJ2-3	CASSLRYTQYF
TRBV9	TRBJ2-3	CASSPRGSPQGGDTQYF
TRBV30	TRBJ1-3	CACKQGAGNTIYF
TRBV5-1	TRBJ1-2	CASSLGQGNYGYTF
TRBV2	TRBJ1-2	CATRQGPGYGYTF
TRBV5-4	TRBJ1-2	CASSIKGQWANYGYTF
TRBV4-1	TRBJ2-7	CASSQDRSGVYEQYF
TRBV30	TRBJ2-4	CAWSVGQANIQYF